Each of the 6 T cell receptor beta chains below was sequenced from the same sample in a study of blood T cell repertoires in COVID-19. TCRdb's copy holds only in-frame clones and misses some; the assay was immunoSEQ multiplex PCR. Of some 240,000 clones listed, 80% to 90% are singletons. The specimen sequenced was peripheral blood. Source of these receptors: a woman aged 65 to 85 with COVID-19, enrolled during active disease.

The chain links TRBV5-1 to TRBJ1-3; D unclear. This CDR3 region has 13 residues. Per the germline V gene, CDR1 is SGHRS and CDR2 is YFSETQ. Trimming shortened V by 2 bases and J by 4 bases, and 7 bases separated the two germline ends. The CDR3 reads CASSFDGGNTIYF. As DNA, the CDR3 is TGCGCCAGCAGCTTTGACGGGGGAAACACCATATATTTT.

The chain combines TRBV5-1 with TRBJ2-1; 10 bases are a match to TRBD2. CDR1 SGHRS and CDR2 YFSETQ come from the germline V gene. The CDR3 contains 16 residues. The J segment lost 8 bases and the V segment lost 2 bases, leaving 10 bases of the junction unmatched. The CDR3 DNA reads as TGCGCCAGCAGCTTTGGTCCTAGCGGGAGTTCTTATGAGCAGTTCTTC. Translation: CASSFGPSGSSYEQFF.

In its sample, this clone was seen once. The chain has TRBV7-9 and TRBJ1-2; D not resolved. The V end lost 4 bases, the J end lost 4 bases, and 10 bases lay between the germline ends. Looked up from germline, CDR1 is SEHNR and CDR2 is FQNEAQ (reference sequence). The CDR3 loop spans 13 amino acids. CDR3 DNA sequence: TGTGCCAGCAGCTACGATCCTATCTATGGCTACACCTTC. Translated, it gives CASSYDPIYGYTF. The variable domain in full, with the rest retrieved from reference TRBV7-9 and TRBJ1-2, is DTGVSQNPRHKITKRGQNVTFRCDPISEHNRLYWYRQTLGQGPEFLTYFQNEAQLEKSRLLSDRFSAERPKGSFSTLEIQRTEQGDSAMYLCASSYDPIYGYTFGSGTRLTVV.

This clone was counted a few times. The genes are TRBV19 and TRBJ1-2, with 7 positions matching TRBD1. The length of the CDR3 is 15 residues. V shed 8 bases, J shed 6 bases, and the junction held 15 bases outside the gene matches. The germline gives CDR1 LNHDA, CDR2 SQIVND (reference sequence). The CDR3 DNA follows: TGTGCCAGTGTCCGGACAGGCCGTGGTGCGGATGGCTACACCTTC. It specifies CASVRTGRGADGYTF.

V and J are TRBV5-6 and TRBJ2-7; no clear D gene. Germline assignment: CDR1 SGHDT and CDR2 YYEEEE. CDR3 length equals 13 residues. The germline V and J ends were trimmed by 7 bases and 7 bases, with 18 bases remaining between them. The CDR3 DNA reads TGTGCCAGCCGCAATACACCCCGTTCGGAGCAGTACTTC. Residues: CASRNTPRSEQYF.

The J gene is TRBJ2-7, the V gene TRBV5-1; 9 bases align to TRBD1. This CDR3 contains 14 residues. V dropped 4 bases and J dropped 8; count of bases not matched to a gene: 10. Germline assignment: CDR1 SGHRS and CDR2 YFSETQ. The CDR3 DNA is TGCGCCAGCAGCCCCCAGGGACAGGGTGGTCAGCAGTACTTC. Translated, it gives CASSPQGQGGQQYF.